This T cell receptor (beta chain) was observed in a study of CXCR3-negative and CXCR3-positive naive CD8 T cells. Libraries were UMI-labeled 5' RACE TRB cDNA. For each CDR3 protein, TCRdb gives one entry from its re-call of the 5' RACE reads, without DNA. The sample's table shows more than 65,000 distinct CDR3 sequences. About this clonotype itself: Its target is not known.

Study-wide findings and caveats: Post-cryopreservation CXCR3 expression was partly diminished, and the bulk of assays employed fresh PBMCs.

Germline values: CDR1 MNHEY, CDR2 SVGEGT. This CDR3 region has 12 residues. Those CD8+ T cells considered naive were CD45RO-CCR7+CD27+CD95-. The clonotype comes from a human donor in good health. Some clones in this sample may be carry-over from other donors' samples. The sequencing input was naive CXCR3- CD8+ T cells from blood. Documented subset: CD45RO-CCR7+CD27+CD95- naive CD8+ T cells lacking CXCR3 (TNR3-). The chain carries TRBV6-2 or TRBV6-3 and TRBJ1-3. The CDR3 sequence is CASATDGNTIYF.